A single sample gave rise to the 23 T cell receptor beta chains below, sequenced in a study of radiation and T cells in renal cell carcinoma. Measured with immunoSEQ multiplex PCR; TCRdb has only the in-frame clones, and not every one. The table lists approximately 63,000 clones, 78% of them singletons. Described time point: baseline pretreatment blood. Indicated treatment: 15 Gy SBRT to primary tumor, nephrectomy 4 weeks later. Sequencing used blood, obtained from a patient whose treatment included radiotherapy and nephrectomy. The source is a man aged 55 to 69 with renal cell carcinoma.

V and J are TRBV2 and TRBJ2-1, with a possible D match to TRBD2 (5 bases). With 5 bases removed from V and 10 bases from J, the gap between germline ends came to 21 bases. Germline V gives CDR1 SNHLY, CDR2 FYNNEI. The length of the CDR3 is 15 residues. The CDR3 loop is CASSLYWTETGEQFF. CDR3 nucleotide sequence: TGTGCCAGCAGTTTGTATTGGACTGAGACTGGAGAGCAGTTCTTC. Using reference TRBV2 and TRBJ2-1 for the parts outside the CDR3, the full variable domain is EPEVTQTPSHQVTQMGQEVILRCVPISNHLYFYWYRQILGQKVEFLVSFYNNEISEKSEIFDDQFSVERPDGSNFTLKIRSTKLEDSAMYFCASSLYWTETGEQFFGPGTRLTVL.

This CDR3 is CAWMEGPGEKLFF. CDR3 coding DNA: TGTGCCTGGATGGAGGGGCCGGGTGAAAAACTGTTTTTT. This chain uses TRBV30 with TRBJ1-4; TRBD1 might be the D (5 bases). The CDR3 extends over 13 amino acids. Looked up from germline, CDR1 is GTSNPN and CDR2 is SVGIG (reference sequence). Trimming took 4 bases from V and 7 from J, leaving 13 bases between them.

This chain joins TRBV19 and TRBJ2-3; D unresolved. CDR1 and CDR2 from the germline V gene are LNHDA and SQIVND (reference sequence). V was clipped by 3 bases and J by 2 bases, with 15 bases between them. The CDR3 is 16 residues long. Here the CDR3 reads CASSIPRPDFTDTQYF. As DNA, the CDR3 is TGTGCCAGTAGTATCCCTCGCCCAGACTTCACAGATACGCAGTATTTT.

CDR3 protein: CASSIIAERTDTQYF. The DNA for the CDR3 is TGTGCCAGTAGTATAATAGCGGAGCGCACAGATACGCAGTATTTT. The chain recombines TRBV19 with TRBJ2-3; D possibly corresponds to TRBD2 (6 bases). The V gene's germline CDR1 is LNHDA and CDR2 SQIVND (reference sequence). CDR3 size: 15 residues. V lost 2 bases and J lost 1, with 10 bases in between.

V gene TRBV7-7 combines with J gene TRBJ2-3; no firm D call. The CDR3 loop spans 16 amino acids. Germline assignment: CDR1 SSHAT and CDR2 FNYEAQ (reference sequence). The V and J ends lost 5 bases and 0 bases respectively, with 15 bases between them. CDR3 residues: CASSPYQGSSTDTQYF. The CDR3 bases are TGTGCCAGCAGCCCCTACCAAGGCTCTAGCACAGATACGCAGTATTTT.

This sequence joins TRBV11-2 and TRBJ1-3; 9 positions match TRBD1. After removal of 5 bases from V and 2 bases from J, the junction contained 4 bases not matched to a gene. The CDR3 sequence is 15 residues long. Germline loops: CDR1 SGHAT, CDR2 FQNNGV. DNA for the CDR3: TGTGCCAGCAGCCGGGACAGGGACCCTGGAAACACCATATATTTT. It translates to CASSRDRDPGNTIYF.

This clone counts as medium-sized. The chain has TRBV25-1 and TRBJ1-2; 9 positions agree with TRBD1. V shed 4 bases, J shed 5 bases, and the junction held 8 bases outside the gene matches. The CDR3 length is 15 residues. CDR1 MGHDK and CDR2 SYGVNS come from the germline V gene. CDR3 coding DNA: TGTGCCAGCAGTGGACGGACAGGGGTTAAGTATGGCTACACCTTC. As protein: CASSGRTGVKYGYTF.

This chain links TRBV2 with TRBJ1-4; a weak D match, TRBD1 (5 bases). The CDR3 spans 14 residues. CDR1 SNHLY and CDR2 FYNNEI come from the germline V gene. Trimming removed 5 bases at V and 8 bases at J, with 15 bases between. CDR3 nucleotide sequence: TGTGCCAGCAGTCGGGGAACAGGTGAAGAAAAACTGTTTTTT. This codes for CASSRGTGEEKLFF.

The chain has TRBV27 and TRBJ2-6; D remains ambiguous. CDR1 is MNHEY and CDR2 is SMNVEV in the germline V gene (reference sequence). V lost 3 bases and J 1 base, leaving 1 base between the germline ends. The CDR3 has 13 amino acids. In DNA form, the CDR3 reads TGTGCCAGCAGTTTTTCTGGGGCCAACGTCCTGACTTTC. As protein: CASSFSGANVLTF.

The chain couples TRBV29-1 to TRBJ2-2, with 7 bases fitting TRBD1. There are 13 residues in the CDR3. CDR1 is SQVTM and CDR2 is ANQGSEA in the germline V gene. The J segment lost 4 bases and the V segment lost 6 bases, leaving 5 bases of the junction unmatched. Here the CDR3 reads CSVIRTGTGELFF. The DNA of the CDR3 is TGCAGCGTAATACGGACAGGCACCGGGGAGCTGTTTTTT.

The rearrangement links TRBV5-1 to TRBJ1-1; TRBD1 might be the D (6 bases). The CDR3 loop spans 15 amino acids. The V end was cut by 4 bases, the J end by 0 bases, with 13 bases between. Germline V CDR1 and CDR2: SGHRS, YFSETQ. CDR3 region: CASSPSTGLNTEAFF. The CDR3 DNA is TGCGCCAGCAGCCCCTCGACAGGACTGAACACTGAAGCTTTCTTT.

The rearrangement joins TRBV6-1 to TRBJ2-7; no clear D. The CDR3 is 15 amino acids. Trimming left V 1 base short and J 4 bases short, with 14 bases between. CDR1 is MNHNS and CDR2 is SASEGT in the germline V gene. CDR3 residues: CASSEGYGDYYEQYV. CDR3 DNA sequence: TGTGCCAGCAGTGAAGGGTACGGAGATTATTACGAGCAGTACGTC.

CDR3 sequence reads: CASSLGLVAETQYF. Written as DNA, the CDR3 is TGCGCCAGCAGCTTGGGACTAGTTGCGGAGACCCAGTACTTC. The chain joins TRBV5-1 to TRBJ2-5; possibly TRBD2 for D (6 bases). Looked up from germline, CDR1 is SGHRS and CDR2 is YFSETQ. The CDR3 totals 14 residues. Trimming pared 0 bases from V and 5 bases from J, leaving 11 bases between.

The chain carries TRBV13 and TRBJ1-3; weak D call: TRBD1 (5 bases). V was shortened by 5 bases and J by 0 bases, with 14 bases between the two germline ends. The germline CDR1 and CDR2 sequences are PRHDT and FYEKMQ (reference sequence). The CDR3 is 16 amino acids. This chain's CDR3 is CASSTSGRRSGNTIYF. The DNA for the CDR3 is TGTGCCAGCAGCACTTCGGGACGTCGCTCTGGAAACACCATATATTTT.

This chain links TRBV19 with TRBJ2-2; 7 nucleotides align to TRBD2. From germline, CDR1 is LNHDA and CDR2 SQIVND (reference sequence). After removal of 7 bases from V and 3 bases from J, the junction contained 8 bases not matched to a gene. This CDR3 is 15 amino acids long. CDR3 in amino acids: CASKRGGADTGELFF. CDR3 nucleotides: TGTGCCAGTAAAAGGGGAGGGGCCGACACCGGGGAGCTGTTTTTT.

Comments on this clone: The same CDR3 is also encoded by other DNA sequences in this sample. The genes are TRBV2 and TRBJ1-5, with TRBD1 as a possible D gene (5 bases). Per germline, CDR1 SNHLY and CDR2 FYNNEI. V lost 7 bases and J lost 3, with 10 bases in between. CDR3 length equals 13 residues. Here the CDR3 reads CASNQGLNQPQHF. The CDR3 bases are TGTGCCAGCAATCAGGGACTCAATCAGCCCCAGCATTTT.

In this sample, this clone turned up a few times. The J gene is TRBJ1-1, the V gene TRBV5-1, with D unresolved. V gave up 0 bases and J gave up 1 base, with 4 bases separating them. The CDR3 has 13 amino acids. The germline V gene encodes CDR1 SGHRS and CDR2 YFSETQ. The CDR3 region is CASSLGGNTEAFF. The CDR3 region has the DNA TGCGCCAGCAGCTTGGGTGGGAACACTGAAGCTTTCTTT.

Written as DNA, the CDR3 is TGTGCCAGCAGCTTGAGTAGTCAGGTGTCGGCAGATACGCAGTATTTT. Its protein product is CASSLSSQVSADTQYF. This rearrangement joins TRBV11-3 to TRBJ2-3; D not certain. The V and J ends lost 3 bases and 4 bases respectively, with 17 bases between them. Germline CDR1 reads SGHNT; CDR2 reads YENEEA. This CDR3 has 16 amino acids.

The CDR3 sequence is CASSFDSWNSPLHF. The CDR3 nucleotides are TGTGCCAGCAGCTTTGATAGTTGGAATTCACCCCTCCACTTT. J is TRBJ1-6 and V is TRBV7-6; D unresolved. The CDR3 contains 14 residues. The V gene's germline CDR1 is SGHVS and CDR2 FNYEAQ. V was clipped by 3 bases and J by 7 bases, with 10 bases between them. The full variable domain, with the rest looked up from reference TRBV7-6 and TRBJ1-6, is GAGVSQSPRYKVTKRGQDVALRCDPISGHVSLYWYRQALGQGPEFLTYFNYEAQQDKSGLPNDRFSAERPEGSISTLTIQRTEQRDSAMYRCASSFDSWNSPLHFGNGTRLTVT.

The chain has TRBV20-1 and TRBJ2-5, with D unresolved. The CDR3 extends over 11 amino acids. V dropped 4 bases and J dropped 1 base, with 4 bases sitting between them. Germline-derived CDR1 and CDR2 are DFQATT and SNEGSKA (reference sequence). CDR3 amino acids: CSATTQETQYF. DNA for the CDR3: TGCAGTGCTACCACCCAAGAGACCCAGTACTTC.

This clone was found once. The chain employs TRBV19 and TRBJ2-1; 10 nucleotides match TRBD1. V lost 9 bases and J lost 8; bases outside the gene matches: 13. The CDR3 extends over 15 amino acids. Germline CDR1 reads LNHDA; CDR2 reads SQIVND (reference sequence). In DNA, the CDR3 is TGTGCCAGCAGCGGGACAGGGGCCACTCGGGATGAGCAGTTCTTC. Translation: CASSGTGATRDEQFF.

The gene calls are TRBV7-3 and TRBJ2-1; 7 bases map to TRBD1. This CDR3 region has 16 residues. Trimming removed 3 bases from V and 4 bases from J; junction bases left unmatched: 9. Germline loops: CDR1 SGHTA, CDR2 FQGTGA. The CDR3 coding sequence is TGTGCCAGCAGCTTGAGTAATGCAGGGGGATACAATGAGCAGTTCTTC. This gives the protein CASSLSNAGGYNEQFF.

The chain recombines TRBV7-7 with TRBJ2-5; D could derive from TRBD1 or TRBD2 (5 bases each). CDR3 size: 16 residues. With 5 bases removed from V and 1 base from J, the gap between germline ends came to 17 bases. Germline CDR1 reads SSHAT; CDR2 reads FNYEAQ (reference sequence). CDR3 protein: CASSPVGAGVQETQYF. The CDR3 DNA reads TGTGCCAGCAGCCCAGTAGGGGCCGGGGTCCAAGAGACCCAGTACTTC.